The clone carrying this T cell receptor beta chain showed up many times. This sample is part of a study of post-analysis software for immune sequencing data. TCR beta libraries were prepared from cDNA with unique molecular identifiers. TCRdb reprocessed the PCR reads with MiXCR, giving one entry per CDR3 protein. The table records more than 500,000 distinct CDR3 sequences, 34% of them present only once. The specimen was blood. The source is a girl aged 2-17 years with multiple sclerosis.

CDR3 in amino acids: CAISGASTDTQYF. CDR3 in DNA: TGTGCCATCAGTGGAGCTAGCACAGATACGCAGTATTTT. The rearrangement joins TRBV10-3 to TRBJ2-3, with D unresolved. This CDR3 is 13 amino acids long. Trimming removed 4 bases from V and 0 bases from J, with 5 bases in between. Germline lookup yields CDR1 ENHRY and CDR2 SYGVKD.